These 8 T cell receptor beta chains share one sample of origin, sequenced in a study of blood T cell repertoires in COVID-19. Method: immunoSEQ multiplex PCR; TCRdb's copy keeps in-frame clones and lacks some. Among more than 100,000 clones listed, 70% to 90% were seen once. The specimen was peripheral blood. The receptors originated from a man over 45 in a cohort sampled during active COVID-19.

The chain links TRBV5-1 to TRBJ2-5; 7 bases match TRBD2. Germline CDR1 reads SGHRS; CDR2 reads YFSETQ. The CDR3 loop spans 15 amino acids. V lost 4 bases and J lost 2; bases outside the gene matches: 8. The CDR3 here is CASSPGTTPQETQYF. The CDR3 nucleotides read TGCGCCAGCAGCCCCGGGACTACACCTCAAGAGACCCAGTACTTC. Complete variable domain (other parts from reference TRBV5-1 and TRBJ2-5): KAGVTQTPRYLIKTRGQQVTLSCSPISGHRSVSWYQQTPGQGLQFLFEYFSETQRNKGNFPGRFSGRQFSNSRSEMNVSTLELGDSALYLCASSPGTTPQETQYFGPGTRLLVL.

This sequence joins TRBV6-1 and TRBJ1-2; D perhaps matches TRBD1 (6 bases). Trimming cost V 3 bases and J 4 bases, with 15 bases left between them. The germline V gene encodes CDR1 MNHNS and CDR2 SASEGT. This CDR3 region has 15 residues. The CDR3 nucleotides are TGTGCCAGCAGTGAGGGACACAGGGCCCTCTATGGCTACACCTTC. Translated, it gives CASSEGHRALYGYTF.

This chain joins TRBV9 and TRBJ1-1, with 7 bases matching TRBD1. The CDR3 has 14 amino acids. From germline, CDR1 is SGDLS and CDR2 YYNGEE. V was pared by 2 bases and J by 5 bases, with 6 bases of the junction left unmatched. The CDR3 is CASSVLQGTTEAFF. CDR3 in DNA: TGTGCCAGCAGCGTCCTACAGGGGACGACTGAAGCTTTCTTT.

V usage is TRBV4-1 and J usage is TRBJ2-5; 9 nucleotides agree with TRBD1. The germline gives CDR1 MGHRA, CDR2 YSYEKL. V lost 2 bases, J lost 4 bases, and 5 bases stayed unmatched. This CDR3 is 15 amino acids long. CDR3 protein: CASSQLAQGAETQYF. The CDR3 DNA reads as TGCGCCAGCAGCCAACTCGCACAGGGGGCAGAGACCCAGTACTTC.

The V gene is TRBV28, the J gene TRBJ2-5; 10 bases align to TRBD1. CDR1 is MDHEN and CDR2 is SYDVKM in the germline V gene. This CDR3 has 14 amino acids. Trimming took 10 bases from V and 5 from J; bases not matched to a gene: 10. CDR3 bases: TGTGCCACCCGACGGGGGACAGGGGACGAGACCCAGTACTTC. Protein product: CATRRGTGDETQYF.

This sequence joins TRBV5-6 and TRBJ2-1, with D uncertain. Trimming took off 2 bases at V and 7 bases at J, with 7 bases between the two ends. CDR3 length equals 12 residues. Germline V lookup: CDR1 SGHDT, CDR2 YYEEEE. This CDR3 is CASSFAENEQFF. As DNA, the CDR3 is TGTGCCAGCAGCTTTGCCGAGAATGAGCAGTTCTTC.

The chain employs TRBV5-1 and TRBJ1-3; D gene unclear. Germline CDR1 and CDR2: SGHRS and YFSETQ. The CDR3 is made up of 14 amino acids. The V end lost 4 bases, the J end lost 0 bases, and 8 bases lay between the germline ends. The CDR3: CASSQAVSGNTIYF. DNA of the CDR3: TGCGCCAGCAGCCAAGCTGTCTCTGGAAACACCATATATTTT.

The CDR3 is CASSQLPQGGAEAFF. The CDR3 DNA follows: TGTGCCAGCAGCCAACTACCACAGGGGGGCGCTGAAGCTTTCTTT. V and J are TRBV3-1 (or the pseudogene TRBV3-2) and TRBJ1-1; TRBD1 matches 8 bases. Germline values: CDR1 LGHDT, CDR2 YNNKEL (reference sequence). Losses at the gene ends were 2 bases for V and 6 bases for J; bases not matched to a gene: 8. This CDR3 region has 15 residues.